This TCR beta chain comes out of a study of T cell responses to AZD1222 COVID-19 vaccine. TCRdb's table, derived via immunoSEQ multiplex PCR, lists solely in-frame clones and lacks some. The sample includes approximately 120,000 clones, about 90% of them seen just once. This clone was found once. The CDR3 is made up of 16 amino acids. Germline CDR1 is SGHAT and CDR2 is FQNNGV. With 4 bases clipped from V and 4 bases from J, the junction kept 4 bases outside the gene matches. The sequencing used peripheral blood, collected on day 0 of AZD1222 vaccination. The chain combines TRBV11-2 with TRBJ2-1; the match to TRBD2 covers 13 bases. This clonotype was sampled from an adult in good health. The CDR3 is CASSSRGLAGYNEQFF. CDR3 nucleotides: TGTGCCAGCAGCTCCCGGGGACTAGCGGGGTACAATGAGCAGTTCTTC.